The rows below give T cell receptor beta chains drawn from one sample of a study of blood T cell repertoires in COVID-19. Only in-frame clones appear in the TCRdb table, and some are missing; sequencing was by immunoSEQ multiplex PCR. The repertoire holds hundreds of thousands of clones, with around 88% as singletons. Input material: peripheral blood. The receptor source for this set is a woman aged 50 to 65 with acute or convalescent COVID-19. Each CDR3 is given with its conserved first and last residue. A D gene is named only where the DNA matches it firmly. The size of a clone is reported for some rows only, either as once, few or many, or as a class for expanded clones.

.	TRBV28	TRBJ2-3	.	TGTGCCAGCAGTCTAAGGACAGCTAGCACAGATACGCAGTATTTT	CASSLRTASTDTQYF
.	TRBV27	TRBJ1-5	.	TGTGCCAGCAGCTCTACAGGGAGATCGGGTCAGCCCCAGCATTTT	CASSSTGRSGQPQHF
.	TRBV10-3	TRBJ2-7	TRBD2	TGTGCCACCACGAGGGAGGGATCGTCCTACGAGCAGTACTTC	CATTREGSSYEQYF
.	TRBV23-1	TRBJ2-3	.	TGCGCCACGATTGACCGCAGTTGTCTTGACAAACAAGATACGCAGTATTTT	CATIDRSCLDKQDTQYF
.	TRBV27	TRBJ1-2	.	TGTGCCAGCAGTTTGAGGGGGGGCCCCACGGGCTACACCTTC	CASSLRGGPTGYTF
.	TRBV7-3	TRBJ2-1	.	TGTGCCAGCAGCTCGTCGGCCGGGAGCAATGAGCAGTTCTTC	CASSSSAGSNEQFF
.	TRBV6-5	TRBJ1-1	.	TGTGCCAGCAGTTACACTAGGGCCGGGAGGAACACTGAAGCTTTCTTT	CASSYTRAGRNTEAFF
.	TRBV6-5	TRBJ1-6	.	TGTGCCAGCAGTTTACAGCTAAGCTCCTATAATTCACCCCTCCACTTT	CASSLQLSSYNSPLHF
.	TRBV28	TRBJ2-7	TRBD2	TGTGCCAGCAGTTCTAGCGGCTCCTACGAGCAGTACTTC	CASSSSGSYEQYF
.	TRBV15	TRBJ2-7	TRBD1	TGTGCCACCAGCAGAGGGACAGGGCCGTACGAGCAGTACTTC	CATSRGTGPYEQYF
.	TRBV30	TRBJ1-2	TRBD1	TGTGCCTGGAGTGAGGGGGACAGTGGTAGATATGGCTACACCTTC	CAWSEGDSGRYGYTF
.	TRBV28	TRBJ1-1	TRBD1	TGTGCCAGCAGTTTAGCAGGGGGCGGAACTGAAGCTTTCTTT	CASSLAGGGTEAFF
few	TRBV6-5	TRBJ1-6	TRBD1	TGTGCCAGCAGCCCAGGGGGCTACTCACCCCTCCACTTT	CASSPGGYSPLHF
.	TRBV5-1	TRBJ2-1	TRBD1	TGCGCCAGCAGCTCACAGGGGGCCCGGGAGCAGTTCTTC	CASSSQGAREQFF